The 7 T cell receptor beta chains below all came from one sample that was sequenced in a study of regulatory T cells in long-lasting Graves disease. Time point of the sample: newly diagnosed GD, antithyroid drugs for less than 3 months. Extracted PBMC RNA gave rise to the TCR library. Through Arm-PCR of CDR3 regions and iRepertoire HTBI primers, TCR beta libraries were built. TCRdb called the multiplex PCR reads again in MiXCR, with one record for every CDR3 protein. The data show around 480,000 distinct CDR3 sequences, roughly 16% seen once. The sample was also reused in another study, on T cells in Graves' hyperthyroidism and ophthalmopathy.

This material consisted of peripheral blood mononuclear cells (PBMCs), taken at new diagnosis, from a patient treated with antithyroid drugs. These receptors were taken from a woman aged 35-60 years with Graves disease.

This clonotype was seen at least ten times. The chain is built from TRBV6-1 and TRBJ1-6; 9 nucleotides align to TRBD1. In germline, CDR1 is MNHNS, CDR2 SASEGT. This CDR3 contains 15 residues. The J segment lost 4 bases and the V segment lost 6 bases, leaving 4 bases of the junction unmatched. The CDR3 loop is CASRRTGDYNSPLHF. CDR3 coding DNA: TGTGCCAGCAGGCGGACAGGGGATTATAATTCACCCCTCCACTTT.

The sample holds a few counts of this clonotype. The J gene is TRBJ1-1, the V gene TRBV2; D unresolved. The CDR3 covers 13 residues. Germline V gene lookup returns CDR1 SNHLY and CDR2 FYNNEI. V lost 7 bases, J lost 0 bases, and 9 bases lay in between. CDR3 coding DNA: TGTGCCAGCATTCGGGGAGTGAACACTGAAGCTTTCTTT. This translates into CASIRGVNTEAFF.

The chain links TRBV28 to TRBJ1-2; TRBD1 matches 7 bases. After removal of 1 base from V and 4 bases from J, the junction contained 6 bases not matched to a gene. The germline V gene encodes CDR1 MDHEN and CDR2 SYDVKM. The CDR3 is 15 amino acids. The CDR3, as DNA: TGTGCCAGCAGTTTATCCCAGGGGGGCCCCTATGGCTACACCTTC. Translation: CASSLSQGGPYGYTF.

Ten or more counts support this clonotype. This sequence joins TRBV10-3 and TRBJ2-1, with D possibly called TRBD1 or TRBD2 (5 bases each). The CDR3 sequence is 16 residues long. Trimming removed 0 bases from V and 3 bases from J, with 12 bases in between. Germline values: CDR1 ENHRY, CDR2 SYGVKD. The CDR3 sequence is CAISESFEGIYNEQFF. The CDR3 DNA is TGTGCCATCAGTGAGTCTTTTGAGGGGATCTACAATGAGCAGTTCTTC.

About this clonotype: A read error is likely, as this CDR3 ends without the conserved phenylalanine or tryptophan. The chain employs TRBV6-1 and TRBJ1-6, with D possibly TRBD1 on 6 matching bases. Germline V gene sequence: CDR1 MNHNS, CDR2 SASEGT. This CDR3 contains 17 residues. Trimming removed 6 bases at V and 0 bases at J, with 15 bases between. Here the CDR3 reads CASSQYRESSYNSPLHI. CDR3 sequence (DNA): TGTGCCAGCAGCCAGTACAGGGAGAGCTCCTATAATTCACCCCTCCACATT.

In regard to this clonotype: Relative to the germline gene, one junction end is altered; a read error may explain this. V is TRBV7-9 and J is TRBJ1-2, with 8 nucleotides matching TRBD1. The germline V gene has CDR1 SEHNR and CDR2 FQNEAQ (reference sequence). This CDR3 spans 15 amino acids. The CDR3 DNA follows: TGTGCCGGCAGCTCCCGGGACAGGCGATCTTATGGCTACACCTTC. Protein product: CAGSSRDRRSYGYTF.

This clonotype has just a few counts. The chain recombines TRBV5-1 with TRBJ2-1, with D perhaps assigned TRBD1 or TRBD2 (5 bases each). The CDR3 sequence is 17 residues long. Germline V CDR1 and CDR2: SGHRS, YFSETQ. Trimming left V 0 bases short and J 0 bases short, with 13 bases between. The CDR3 DNA follows: TGCGCCAGCAGCTTGGAGGTCTGGGGGAGCTCCTACAATGAGCAGTTCTTC. Protein: CASSLEVWGSSYNEQFF.